One and the same sample provided the 10 T cell receptor beta chains below, sequenced in a study of T cell responses to AZD1222 COVID-19 vaccine (dated by TCRdb to the early 2020s). What this sample's time point label stands for: baseline before first vaccination. The method behind the library was the immunoSEQ multiplex PCR assay. TCRdb stores this immuneACCESS table with in-frame sequences only. Part of the clones is absent; in the studies checked, under half of the shortfall reflects unresolved V genes, and no reason is known for the rest. The sample profile shows 95,000 to 150,000 clones; 85% to 95% of them were found once. The ten largest make up around 1.5% of the sample. The sequencing here drew on peripheral blood, taken on day 0 of AZD1222 vaccination. The origin of the receptors is an adult in good health.

This chain connects TRBV6-6 to TRBJ2-1; D is possibly TRBD2 (5 bases). CDR3 length: 14 amino acids. Germline V CDR1 and CDR2: MNHNY, SVGAGI (reference sequence). The germline V and J ends were trimmed by 2 bases and 7 bases, with 12 bases remaining between them. The CDR3 nucleotides read TGTGCCAGCAGTTACCGTGAGAGCGGAAATGAGCAGTTCTTC. This encodes CASSYRESGNEQFF.

V and J are TRBV9 and TRBJ2-5; the D is unclear. The germline CDR1 and CDR2 sequences are SGDLS and YYNGEE. The CDR3 runs 15 residues. The V and J ends lost 0 bases and 3 bases respectively, with 12 bases between them. The CDR3 is CASSVGARWEETQYF. CDR3 sequence (DNA): TGTGCCAGCAGCGTAGGGGCTAGATGGGAAGAGACCCAGTACTTC.

The rearrangement uses TRBV7-9 and TRBJ1-3; no clear D gene. The CDR3 is made up of 14 amino acids. Trimming cost V 1 base and J 6 bases, with 10 bases left between them. CDR1 is SEHNR, CDR2 FQNEAQ, per germline (reference sequence). In DNA, the CDR3 is TGTGCCAGCAGCTTAGGACGGTACCTAAACACCATATATTTT. Its translation is CASSLGRYLNTIYF.

The CDR3 reads CASTPTGSSYNEQFF. The DNA for the CDR3 is TGTGCCAGTACTCCGACAGGAAGCTCCTACAATGAGCAGTTCTTC. The chain is built from TRBV19 and TRBJ2-1; D might be TRBD1 (6 bases). The germline V gene has CDR1 LNHDA and CDR2 SQIVND (reference sequence). The CDR3 loop spans 15 amino acids. V dropped 7 bases and J dropped 0 bases, with 13 bases sitting between them. Full variable domain (rest looked up from reference TRBV19 and TRBJ2-1): DGGITQSPKYLFRKEGQNVTLSCEQNLNHDAMYWYRQDPGQGLRLIYYSQIVNDFQKGDIAEGYSVSREKKESFPLTVTSAQKNPTAFYLCASTPTGSSYNEQFFGPGTRLTVL.

The V call is TRBV6-5, the J call TRBJ1-2; 10 bases align to TRBD1. V dropped 4 bases and J dropped 3; count of bases not matched to a gene: 8. CDR1 and CDR2 (germline): MNHEY, SVGAGI. This CDR3 region has 16 residues. CDR3 in amino acids: CASSSRAGQGDYGYTF. The CDR3 DNA sequence: TGTGCCAGCAGTTCACGCGCCGGACAGGGGGACTATGGCTACACCTTC.

CDR3 DNA sequence: TGTGCCAGCAGCTTAAGACGGGGCAGGTCGACTGAAGCTTTCTTT. As protein: CASSLRRGRSTEAFF. The chain has TRBV5-8 and TRBJ1-1, with a tentative D call TRBD1 (5 bases). Germline V CDR1 and CDR2: SGHTS, YDEGEE. The CDR3 is 15 residues long. V lost 2 bases to trimming and J lost 5 bases, with 16 bases between them.

J is TRBJ1-4 and V is TRBV6-6; D remains unclear. V shed 0 bases and J shed 4 bases, with 9 bases lying between them. The CDR3 runs 15 residues. Germline V gene data show CDR1 as MNHNY and CDR2 as SVGAGI (reference sequence). The CDR3 sequence: CASSYSAANNEKLFF. CDR3 DNA: TGTGCCAGCAGTTACTCGGCAGCGAATAATGAAAAACTGTTTTTT.

About this clone itself: One end of the junction is discordant with germline, which a read error may explain. The CDR3, as DNA: TGCGCCAGCAGTCAAGGAGGAGGGAACAATCAGCCCCAGCATTTT. Translating it yields CASSQGGGNNQPQHF. The chain carries TRBV4-1 and TRBJ1-5; no definite D call. The CDR3 sequence is 15 residues long. Germline V gene sequence: CDR1 MGHRA, CDR2 YSYEKL.

The gene calls are TRBV9 and TRBJ2-1, with 8 nucleotides matching TRBD2. V gave up 0 bases and J gave up 2 bases; unmatched junction bases: 7. This CDR3 is 17 amino acids long. Germline V CDR1 and CDR2: SGDLS, YYNGEE. This CDR3 reads CASSVAGGPEPYNEQFF. For the CDR3, the DNA is TGTGCCAGCAGCGTAGCGGGAGGGCCGGAACCCTACAATGAGCAGTTCTTC.

V is TRBV30 and J is TRBJ1-3; the D is unclear. The CDR3 runs 14 residues. CDR1 is GTSNPN, CDR2 SVGIG, per germline (reference sequence). Trimming stripped 5 bases from V and 2 bases from J, with 13 bases between. The CDR3 region has the DNA TGTGCCTGGGAGAAGCCCTGGGCTGGAAACACCATATATTTT. Translating it yields CAWEKPWAGNTIYF.